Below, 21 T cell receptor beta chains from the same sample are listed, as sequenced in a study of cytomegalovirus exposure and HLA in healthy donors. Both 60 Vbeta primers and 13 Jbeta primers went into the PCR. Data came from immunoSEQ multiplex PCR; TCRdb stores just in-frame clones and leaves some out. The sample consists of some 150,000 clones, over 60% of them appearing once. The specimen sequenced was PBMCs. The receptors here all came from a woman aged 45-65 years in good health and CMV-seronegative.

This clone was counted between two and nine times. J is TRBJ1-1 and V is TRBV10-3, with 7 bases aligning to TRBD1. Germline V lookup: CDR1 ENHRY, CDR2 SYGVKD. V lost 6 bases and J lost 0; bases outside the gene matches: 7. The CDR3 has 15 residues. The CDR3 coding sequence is TGTGCCATCAGCGGGGACAGCGGCTTGAACACTGAAGCTTTCTTT. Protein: CAISGDSGLNTEAFF.

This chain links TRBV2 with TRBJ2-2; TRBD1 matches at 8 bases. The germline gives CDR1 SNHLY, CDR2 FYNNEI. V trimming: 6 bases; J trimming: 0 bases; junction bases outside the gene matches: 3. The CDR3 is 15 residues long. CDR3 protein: CASSGQGTNTGELFF. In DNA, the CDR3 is TGTGCCAGCAGCGGACAGGGCACGAACACCGGGGAGCTGTTTTTT. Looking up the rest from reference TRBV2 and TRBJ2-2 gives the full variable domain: EPEVTQTPSHQVTQMGQEVILRCVPISNHLYFYWYRQILGQKVEFLVSFYNNEISEKSEIFDDQFSVERPDGSNFTLKIRSTKLEDSAMYFCASSGQGTNTGELFFGEGSRLTVL.

The CDR3 sequence is CASSLDDKAGGWTEAFF. The CDR3 DNA is TGTGCCAGCAGCTTGGATGATAAGGCAGGGGGATGGACTGAAGCTTTCTTT. The rearrangement joins TRBV5-4 to TRBJ1-1; 7 nucleotides agree with TRBD1. Germline V gene lookup returns CDR1 SGHNT and CDR2 YYREEE (reference sequence). The V gene end was trimmed by 0 bases and the J gene end by 5 bases; junction bases not matched to a gene: 13. CDR3 length: 17 amino acids.

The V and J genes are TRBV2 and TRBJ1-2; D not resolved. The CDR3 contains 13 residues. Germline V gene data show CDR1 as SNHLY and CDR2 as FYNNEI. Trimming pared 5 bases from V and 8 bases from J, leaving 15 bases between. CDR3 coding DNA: TGTGCCAGCAGTCGGGAACCTCAAGCGGGCTACACCTTC. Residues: CASSREPQAGYTF.

The CDR3 spells CASSTAGLSYNEQFF. CDR3 DNA sequence: TGTGCCAGTAGTACGGCAGGGCTCTCCTACAATGAGCAGTTCTTC. The rearrangement joins TRBV19 to TRBJ2-1, with TRBD1 as a possible D gene (5 bases). The CDR3 loop spans 15 amino acids. V shed 4 bases and J shed 0 bases, with 10 bases lying between them. Per germline, CDR1 LNHDA and CDR2 SQIVND (reference sequence).

The CDR3 sequence is CASSLNRGTGELFF. The CDR3 DNA reads TGTGCCAGCAGTTTAAACAGGGGCACCGGGGAGCTGTTTTTT. This chain links TRBV27 with TRBJ2-2, with 7 bases identical to TRBD1. The CDR3 covers 14 residues. Germline V gene sequence: CDR1 MNHEY, CDR2 SMNVEV (reference sequence). Trimming cost V 2 bases and J 4 bases; bases outside gene matches: 1.

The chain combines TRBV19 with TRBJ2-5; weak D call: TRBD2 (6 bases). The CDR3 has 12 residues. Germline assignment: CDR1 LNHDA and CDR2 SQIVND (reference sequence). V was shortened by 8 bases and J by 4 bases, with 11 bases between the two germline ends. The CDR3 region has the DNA TGTGCCAGTGGGCCGGGGGTAGAGACCCAGTACTTC. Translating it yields CASGPGVETQYF. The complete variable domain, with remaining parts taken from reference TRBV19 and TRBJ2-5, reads DGGITQSPKYLFRKEGQNVTLSCEQNLNHDAMYWYRQDPGQGLRLIYYSQIVNDFQKGDIAEGYSVSREKKESFPLTVTSAQKNPTAFYLCASGPGVETQYFGPGTRLLVL.

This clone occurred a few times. The CDR3 reads CASSQFGQTIYEQYF. For the CDR3, the DNA is TGCGCCAGCAGCCAATTCGGACAGACGATTTACGAGCAGTACTTC. The chain has TRBV4-1 and TRBJ2-7; maybe TRBD1 (6 bases). The CDR3 length is 15 residues. Germline CDR1 is MGHRA and CDR2 is YSYEKL. V lost 2 bases and J lost 4, with 15 bases in between.

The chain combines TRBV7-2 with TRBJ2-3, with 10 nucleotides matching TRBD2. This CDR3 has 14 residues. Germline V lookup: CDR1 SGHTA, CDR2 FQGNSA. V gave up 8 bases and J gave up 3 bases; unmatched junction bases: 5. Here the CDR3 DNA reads TGTGCCAGCGGGAGCGGGGGGGCTACAGATACGCAGTATTTT. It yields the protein CASGSGGATDTQYF.

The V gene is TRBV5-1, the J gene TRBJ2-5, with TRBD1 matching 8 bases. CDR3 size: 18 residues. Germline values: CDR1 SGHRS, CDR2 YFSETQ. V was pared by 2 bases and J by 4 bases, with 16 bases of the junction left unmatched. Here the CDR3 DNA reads TGCGCCAGCAGCTTTAGACCGGGACAGGCTCCAATGGGAGAGACCCAGTACTTC. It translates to CASSFRPGQAPMGETQYF.

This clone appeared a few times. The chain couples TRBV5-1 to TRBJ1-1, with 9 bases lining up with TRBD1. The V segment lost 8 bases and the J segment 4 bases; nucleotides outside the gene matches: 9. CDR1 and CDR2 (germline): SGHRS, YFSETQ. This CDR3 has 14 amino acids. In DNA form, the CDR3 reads TGCGCCAGTACGGGCGGACAGGGGACCACTGAAGCTTTCTTT. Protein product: CASTGGQGTTEAFF.

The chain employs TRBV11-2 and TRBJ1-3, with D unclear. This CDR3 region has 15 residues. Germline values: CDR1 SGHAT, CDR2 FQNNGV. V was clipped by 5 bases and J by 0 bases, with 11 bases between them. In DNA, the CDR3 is TGTGCCAGCAGCCCGGGTCTAATCTCTGGAAACACCATATATTTT. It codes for CASSPGLISGNTIYF.

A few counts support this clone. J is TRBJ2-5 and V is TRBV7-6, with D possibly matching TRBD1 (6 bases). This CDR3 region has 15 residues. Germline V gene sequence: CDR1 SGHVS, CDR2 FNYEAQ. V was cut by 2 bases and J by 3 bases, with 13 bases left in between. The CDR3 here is CASSLTGTIEETQYF. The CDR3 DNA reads TGTGCCAGCAGCTTAACCGGGACAATCGAAGAGACCCAGTACTTC.

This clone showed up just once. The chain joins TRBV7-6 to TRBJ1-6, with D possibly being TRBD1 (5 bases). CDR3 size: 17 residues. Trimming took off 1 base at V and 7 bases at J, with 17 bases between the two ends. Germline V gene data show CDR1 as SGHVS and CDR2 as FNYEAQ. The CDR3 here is CASSLGIHRRSNSPLHF. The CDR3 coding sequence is TGTGCCAGCAGCTTAGGAATCCACAGGCGTTCAAATTCACCCCTCCACTTT.

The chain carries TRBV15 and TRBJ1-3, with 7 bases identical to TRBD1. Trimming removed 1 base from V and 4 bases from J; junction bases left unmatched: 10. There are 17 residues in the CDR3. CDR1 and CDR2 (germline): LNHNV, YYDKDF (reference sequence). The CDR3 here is CATSRGVGQAGGNTIYF. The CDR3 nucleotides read TGTGCCACCAGCAGAGGGGTCGGACAGGCGGGGGGAAACACCATATATTTT. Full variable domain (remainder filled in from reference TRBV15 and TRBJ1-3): DAMVIQNPRYQVTQFGKPVTLSCSQTLNHNVMYWYQQKSSQAPKLLFHYYDKDFNNEADTPDNFQSRRPNTSFCFLDIRSPGLGDTAMYLCATSRGVGQAGGNTIYFGEGSWLTVV.

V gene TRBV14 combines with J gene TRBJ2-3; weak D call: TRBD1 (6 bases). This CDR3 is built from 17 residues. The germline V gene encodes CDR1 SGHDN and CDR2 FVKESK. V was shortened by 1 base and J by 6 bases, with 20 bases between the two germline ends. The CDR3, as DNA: TGTGCCAGCAGCCAAGCCTACTATGCTAGGGGGATTGATACGCAGTATTTT. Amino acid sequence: CASSQAYYARGIDTQYF.

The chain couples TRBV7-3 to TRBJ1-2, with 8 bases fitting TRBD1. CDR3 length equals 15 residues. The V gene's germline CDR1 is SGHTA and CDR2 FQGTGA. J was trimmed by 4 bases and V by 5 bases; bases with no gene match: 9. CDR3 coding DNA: TGTGCCAGCAGCCTAGGACAGGGAGGTACCTATGGCTACACCTTC. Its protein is CASSLGQGGTYGYTF.

The CDR3 DNA follows: TGTGCCTGGAGTGCGGCGTGGGGGGGCGTCGGGGAGACCCAGTACTTC. This gives the protein CAWSAAWGGVGETQYF. The rearrangement uses TRBV30 and TRBJ2-5; D perhaps matches TRBD2 (7 bases). The CDR3 runs 16 residues. Germline CDR1 GTSNPN, CDR2 SVGIG (reference sequence). V gave up 1 base and J gave up 5 bases, with 20 bases separating them. The entire variable domain, with the rest obtained from reference TRBV30 and TRBJ2-5, is as follows: SQTIHQWPATLVQPVGSPLSLECTVEGTSNPNLYWYRQAAGRGLQLLFYSVGIGQISSEVPQNLSASRPQDRQFILSSKKLLLSDSGFYLCAWSAAWGGVGETQYFGPGTRLLVL.

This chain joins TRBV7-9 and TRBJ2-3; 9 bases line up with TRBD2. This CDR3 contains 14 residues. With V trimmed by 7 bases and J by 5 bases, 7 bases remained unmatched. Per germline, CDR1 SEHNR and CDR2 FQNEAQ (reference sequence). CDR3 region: CASTLSGGEDTQYF. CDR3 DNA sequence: TGTGCCAGCACCCTTAGCGGGGGCGAAGATACGCAGTATTTT.

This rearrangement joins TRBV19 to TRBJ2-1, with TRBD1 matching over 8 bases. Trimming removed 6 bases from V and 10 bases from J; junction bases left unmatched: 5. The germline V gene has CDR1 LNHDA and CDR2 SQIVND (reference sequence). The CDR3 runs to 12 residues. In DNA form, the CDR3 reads TGTGCCAGTAGGGAATGGACAGGGGAGCAGTTCTTC. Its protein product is CASREWTGEQFF.

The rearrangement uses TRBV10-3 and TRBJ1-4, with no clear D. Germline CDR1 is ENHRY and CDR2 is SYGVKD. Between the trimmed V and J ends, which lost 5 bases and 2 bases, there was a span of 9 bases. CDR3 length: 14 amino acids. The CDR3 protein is CAISPDITNEKLFF. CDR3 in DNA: TGTGCCATCAGTCCCGACATTACTAATGAAAAACTGTTTTTT.